This T cell receptor (beta chain) appears in the sequencing data of a study of EBV T-cell therapy then PD-1 blockade in nasopharyngeal carcinoma. The CDR3 has 14 residues. Germline V CDR1 and CDR2: MDHEN, SYDVKM. The V gene end was trimmed by 4 bases and the J gene end by 7 bases; junction bases not matched to a gene: 7. Sequencing was performed with immunoSEQ multiplex PCR; in TCRdb, only in-frame clones are kept and a portion is missing. The sample has tens of thousands of clones, over 65% seen once. As regards this clone: Its antigen is still unknown.

Treatment defined: AdE1-LMPpoly-expanded autologous EBV-specific T-cell therapy followed by anti-PD-1 nivolumab. This clonotype was obtained from a man in his forties with nasopharyngeal carcinoma. This chain connects TRBV28 to TRBJ1-5; 7 bases match TRBD1. The source material was CD8+ T cells from blood, sampled at day -245 from a patient whose treatment included autologous EBV-specific T cells and nivolumab. CDR3 in DNA: TGTGCCAGCAGTTACACAGGGGAGGTCCAGCCCCAGCATTTT. It codes for CASSYTGEVQPQHF.